Shown below are 32 T cell receptor beta chains from a single sample sequenced in a study of cytomegalovirus exposure and HLA in healthy donors. PCR employed 60 Vbeta and 13 Jbeta primers. Using immunoSEQ multiplex PCR, the repertoire was profiled, and TCRdb retains in-frame clones only, with some absent. The sample consists of fewer than 200,000 clones, about 80% of them appearing once. The sample taken for sequencing was PBMCs. These receptors all stem from a girl aged 10 to 17 in good health and CMV-seropositive.

This chain links TRBV10-3 with TRBJ2-7; 10 nucleotides agree with TRBD1. The CDR3 covers 13 residues. From germline, CDR1 is ENHRY and CDR2 SYGVKD. V shed 8 bases, J shed 3 bases, and the junction held 4 bases outside the gene matches. The CDR3 bases are TGTGCCATCGAAAGGGACAGGGGCTACGAGCAGTACTTC. Its protein is CAIERDRGYEQYF.

The chain combines TRBV11-2 with TRBJ2-7; no clear D. Per germline, CDR1 SGHAT and CDR2 FQNNGV. The CDR3 is 14 residues long. The V end was cut by 1 base, the J end by 4 bases, with 11 bases between. The CDR3 nucleotides read TGTGCCAGCAGCTTAGGCACAGTTTATTACGAGCAGTACTTC. Protein sequence: CASSLGTVYYEQYF.

The chain is built from TRBV5-5 and TRBJ2-7; D remains ambiguous. The CDR3 has 12 amino acids. Trimming left V 2 bases short and J 3 bases short, with 6 bases between. Germline V lookup: CDR1 SGHKS, CDR2 YYEKEE (reference sequence). The CDR3 DNA is TGTGCCAGCAGCTTCTCGAGCTACGAGCAGTACTTC. It is translated as CASSFSSYEQYF.

The CDR3 nucleotides read TGTGCCAGCAGTTACTTAGGGACAGGGGAGTGGGAGACCCAGTACTTC. As protein: CASSYLGTGEWETQYF. The gene calls are TRBV6-5 and TRBJ2-5; 10 positions agree with TRBD1. V dropped 1 base and J dropped 5; count of bases not matched to a gene: 7. Germline V gene lookup returns CDR1 MNHEY and CDR2 SVGAGI. CDR3 length equals 16 residues.

V usage is TRBV14 and J usage is TRBJ1-1, with D possibly being TRBD1 (5 bases). This CDR3 has 16 amino acids. Trimming pared 0 bases from V and 1 base from J, leaving 12 bases between. CDR1 SGHDN and CDR2 FVKESK come from the germline V gene. The CDR3 sequence is CASSQDTPGKNTEAFF. CDR3 bases: TGTGCCAGCAGCCAAGATACCCCAGGGAAGAACACTGAAGCTTTCTTT.

The CDR3 sequence is CASSLRRGANDDYTF. The CDR3 coding sequence is TGTGCCAGCAGCTTACGTCGGGGGGCAAACGACGACTACACCTTC. J is TRBJ1-2 and V is TRBV7-9; perhaps TRBD1 as D (6 bases). Trimming stripped 2 bases from V and 10 bases from J, with 20 bases between. CDR1 SEHNR and CDR2 FQNEAQ come from the germline V gene (reference sequence). The CDR3 runs 15 residues.

V is TRBV28 and J is TRBJ1-2; TRBD1 aligns across 12 bases. J gave up 6 bases and V 2 bases, and 4 bases lay outside the gene matches. Germline lookup yields CDR1 MDHEN and CDR2 SYDVKM. The CDR3 is made up of 15 amino acids. The CDR3 DNA is TGTGCCAGCAGTTTAGGGGACAGGGGGCTAGATGGCTACACCTTC. This codes for CASSLGDRGLDGYTF.

V gene TRBV9 combines with J gene TRBJ1-2; D call uncertain. V lost 4 bases and J lost 7, with 8 bases in between. The germline gives CDR1 SGDLS, CDR2 YYNGEE. This CDR3 has 11 residues. The CDR3 DNA is TGTGCCAGCAGCAGACGGGGTGGCTACACCTTC. It specifies CASSRRGGYTF.

This chain links TRBV6-1 with TRBJ2-7; D might be TRBD1 (6 bases). The V and J ends lost 6 bases and 3 bases respectively, with 15 bases between them. Germline CDR1 and CDR2: MNHNS and SASEGT. The CDR3 length is 14 residues. The CDR3, as DNA: TGTGCCAGCAGCCCCCGGGACATAATCTACGAGCAGTACTTC. It is translated as CASSPRDIIYEQYF.

Worth noting for this clone: Distinct nucleotide sequences in the sample also encode this CDR3. This rearrangement joins TRBV7-8 to TRBJ1-1; tentatively, D is TRBD1 (6 bases). The length of the CDR3 is 13 residues. Looked up from germline, CDR1 is SGHVS and CDR2 is FQNEAQ. V gave up 3 bases and J gave up 2 bases, with 7 bases separating them. In nucleotides, the CDR3 is TGTGCCAGCAGCTTGGACAGAAACACTGAAGCTTTCTTT. Protein: CASSLDRNTEAFF.

This clone was seen once. The chain has TRBV19 and TRBJ2-5; possibly TRBD2 for D (6 bases). The CDR3 extends over 18 amino acids. The germline V gene encodes CDR1 LNHDA and CDR2 SQIVND (reference sequence). Trimming took 3 bases from V and 4 from J, leaving 24 bases between them. The CDR3 sequence: CASSMPPGGSGFGETQYF. DNA of the CDR3: TGTGCCAGTAGTATGCCTCCTGGGGGGAGCGGCTTTGGAGAGACCCAGTACTTC.

J is TRBJ1-1 and V is TRBV6-4, with TRBD1 identical over 9 bases. Germline-derived CDR1 and CDR2 are MRHNA and SNTAGT. J gave up 8 bases and V 3 bases, and 4 bases lay outside the gene matches. CDR3 length: 13 residues. CDR3 amino acids: CASSEDRGREAFF. CDR3 sequence (DNA): TGTGCCAGCAGTGAAGACAGGGGGAGAGAAGCTTTCTTT.

The chain is built from TRBV18 and TRBJ1-3, with TRBD1 as a possible D gene (6 bases). Per germline, CDR1 KGHSH and CDR2 LQKENI. V shed 2 bases and J shed 0 bases, with 11 bases lying between them. This CDR3 is built from 16 residues. DNA for the CDR3: TGTGCCAGCTCACCAAGCACAGGGTACTCTGGAAACACCATATATTTT. Translation gives CASSPSTGYSGNTIYF.

This clone was observed once. The rearrangement links TRBV27 to TRBJ2-7, with 10 bases aligning to TRBD1. CDR1 and CDR2 (germline): MNHEY, SMNVEV (reference sequence). V was pared by 4 bases and J by 5 bases, with 5 bases of the junction left unmatched. The CDR3 loop spans 14 amino acids. CDR3 sequence: CASSSDRGGDEQYF. In DNA, the CDR3 is TGTGCCAGCAGTTCGGACAGGGGGGGTGACGAGCAGTACTTC.

The chain uses TRBV4-1 and TRBJ2-5; TRBD2 aligns across 11 bases. CDR1 is MGHRA, CDR2 YSYEKL, per germline. The CDR3 sequence is 18 residues long. V gave up 0 bases and J gave up 4 bases; unmatched junction bases: 10. The CDR3 DNA reads as TGCGCCAGCAGCCAAGACGGGGTAGCGGGAGGGCCGGGAGAGACCCAGTACTTC. This encodes CASSQDGVAGGPGETQYF.

This clone occurred a few times. This chain connects TRBV10-3 to TRBJ2-6; 8 bases agree with TRBD1. The CDR3 contains 17 residues. Germline values: CDR1 ENHRY, CDR2 SYGVKD. V shed 3 bases and J 2 bases; nucleotides not matched to a gene: 6. The CDR3 DNA reads TGTGCCATCAGTGATACAGGGGGGCAGACTGGGGCCAACGTCCTGACTTTC. The encoded protein is CAISDTGGQTGANVLTF.

This chain joins TRBV6-5 and TRBJ2-7; no clear D. V shed 2 bases and J shed 3 bases, with 11 bases lying between them. CDR1 is MNHEY, CDR2 SVGAGI, per germline. The CDR3 totals 14 residues. CDR3 protein: CASSYDSRGYEQYF. CDR3 coding DNA: TGTGCCAGCAGTTACGATTCGCGAGGCTACGAGCAGTACTTC.

The chain carries TRBV19 and TRBJ1-2, with D possibly being TRBD1 (5 bases). V lost 2 bases, J lost 2 bases, and 12 bases lay in between. Germline assignment: CDR1 LNHDA and CDR2 SQIVND (reference sequence). The CDR3 loop spans 15 amino acids. The DNA for the CDR3 is TGTGCCAGTAGTATAATTAGGGGAGGCAACTATGGCTACACCTTC. It codes for CASSIIRGGNYGYTF.

The V and J genes are TRBV14 and TRBJ2-1; 16 nucleotides line up with TRBD2. The CDR3 runs 18 residues. V shed 3 bases and J 1 base; nucleotides not matched to a gene: 3. Per germline, CDR1 SGHDN and CDR2 FVKESK. DNA of the CDR3: TGTGCCAGCAGCCATGTGGGACTAGCGGGGGGGTCCTACAATGAGCAGTTCTTC. Its protein product is CASSHVGLAGGSYNEQFF.

This clone has a single count. This chain connects TRBV4-1 to TRBJ2-3; 8 bases line up with TRBD1. This CDR3 spans 13 amino acids. CDR1 and CDR2 (germline): MGHRA, YSYEKL. The ends lost 3 bases at V and 6 bases at J; junction bases unmatched: 2. In DNA form, the CDR3 reads TGCGCCAGCAGCCAGAACAGGGGGGATACGCAGTATTTT. Residues: CASSQNRGDTQYF.

The chain combines TRBV12-5 with TRBJ2-5, with 9 bases lining up with TRBD2. The CDR3 length is 14 residues. The V segment lost 8 bases and the J segment 5 bases; nucleotides outside the gene matches: 9. CDR1 is LGHNT and CDR2 is FRNRAP in the germline V gene. For the CDR3, the DNA is TGTGCTAGTCCCAGCGGGGGGAAAGAGGAGACCCAGTACTTC. Protein: CASPSGGKEETQYF. Supplemented by reference TRBV12-5 and TRBJ2-5, the full variable domain reads DARVTQTPRHKVTEMGQEVTMRCQPILGHNTVFWYRQTMMQGLELLAYFRNRAPLDDSGMPKDRFSAEMPDATLATLKIQPSEPRDSAVYFCASPSGGKEETQYFGPGTRLLVL.

The chain joins TRBV27 to TRBJ2-5; 8 bases align to TRBD2. The J call may be mistaken, given a closer DNA end match to TRBJ2-7. Germline V gene lookup returns CDR1 MNHEY and CDR2 SMNVEV (reference sequence). The CDR3 extends over 13 amino acids. The CDR3 coding sequence is TGTGCCAGCCACGGGGGGGTAATAAACGAGCAGTACTTC. This encodes CASHGGVINEQYF.

The CDR3 loop reads CASSQVRDSGNTIYF. The DNA of the CDR3 is TGCGCCAGCAGCCAAGTCCGGGACTCTGGAAACACCATATATTTT. This chain joins TRBV4-1 and TRBJ1-3, with D hard to call. Deletions cut 1 base from V and 0 bases from J, with 7 bases between. The germline V gene encodes CDR1 MGHRA and CDR2 YSYEKL. CDR3 size: 15 residues.

This clone was detected only a few times. The gene calls are TRBV5-1 and TRBJ1-4, with 7 bases that match TRBD1. The CDR3 is made up of 14 amino acids. Per the germline V gene, CDR1 is SGHRS and CDR2 is YFSETQ. Trimming removed 4 bases from V and 13 bases from J; junction bases left unmatched: 13. As DNA, the CDR3 is TGCGCCAGCAGCAATATGACAGGGAGGCCGCCACTGTTTTTT. Protein sequence: CASSNMTGRPPLFF.

This rearrangement joins TRBV5-1 to TRBJ2-3; no clear D gene. V was pared by 0 bases and J by 1 base, with 12 bases between. The CDR3 extends over 16 amino acids. The germline CDR1 and CDR2 sequences are SGHRS and YFSETQ. The CDR3: CASSLVPDLRTDTQYF. DNA of the CDR3: TGCGCCAGCAGCTTGGTTCCCGACTTACGCACAGATACGCAGTATTTT.

This clone has a handful of counts. The V call is TRBV5-1, the J call TRBJ2-7, with 10 bases aligning to TRBD1. The CDR3 spans 15 residues. Germline V lookup: CDR1 SGHRS, CDR2 YFSETQ. J lost 3 bases, V lost 4 bases, and 7 bases had no gene match. CDR3 loop: CASSLGQGLLYEQYF. CDR3 in DNA: TGCGCCAGCAGCCTGGGACAGGGGTTACTCTACGAGCAGTACTTC.

The rearrangement uses TRBV27 and TRBJ2-3, with D tentatively TRBD2 (6 bases). Trimming removed 0 bases at V and 1 base at J, with 11 bases between. The germline gives CDR1 MNHEY, CDR2 SMNVEV (reference sequence). CDR3 length: 16 amino acids. CDR3 bases: TGTGCCAGCAGTTTATCGGCGGGAACGGGCACAGATACGCAGTATTTT. It codes for CASSLSAGTGTDTQYF.

The chain combines TRBV20-1 with TRBJ1-2, with D uncertain. CDR1 and CDR2 (germline): DFQATT, SNEGSKA (reference sequence). The V end was cut by 3 bases, the J end by 3 bases, with 5 bases between. The CDR3 totals 11 residues. CDR3 protein: CSASPYYGYTF. The CDR3 nucleotides read TGCAGTGCTAGTCCTTACTATGGCTACACCTTC.

This clone appeared a few times. V is TRBV7-6 and J is TRBJ2-7; possible D gene TRBD2, 5 bases. CDR1 and CDR2 from the germline V gene are SGHVS and FNYEAQ. CDR3 size: 13 residues. V was pared by 5 bases and J by 7 bases, with 15 bases between. CDR3 loop: CASSADGMVEQYF. Here the CDR3 DNA reads TGTGCCAGCAGCGCCGACGGGATGGTTGAGCAGTACTTC.

This chain links TRBV28 with TRBJ1-5; D is unresolved. Germline assignment: CDR1 MDHEN and CDR2 SYDVKM. Trimming removed 3 bases at V and 9 bases at J, with 15 bases between. This CDR3 is built from 14 residues. The CDR3 protein is CASSFKGGDRPQHF. In nucleotides, the CDR3 is TGTGCCAGCAGTTTCAAGGGAGGAGATCGGCCCCAGCATTTT.

The genes are TRBV27 and TRBJ2-1; D is perhaps TRBD1 (5 bases). Trimming removed 0 bases from V and 0 bases from J, with 9 bases in between. The CDR3 consists of 16 residues. CDR1 and CDR2 (germline): MNHEY, SMNVEV (reference sequence). The CDR3 DNA is TGTGCCAGCAGTTTATCGCAGGGCCTCTCCTACAATGAGCAGTTCTTC. Protein product: CASSLSQGLSYNEQFF.

The V and J genes are TRBV4-1 and TRBJ1-5; D gene ambiguous. V gave up 1 base and J gave up 4 bases, with 17 bases separating them. CDR3 length: 17 residues. Germline assignment: CDR1 MGHRA and CDR2 YSYEKL. CDR3 DNA sequence: TGCGCCAGCAGCCAAGGTGGCTCGGGTCCCTTGAATCAGCCCCAGCATTTT. This gives the protein CASSQGGSGPLNQPQHF.